The clone carrying this T cell receptor beta chain was seen a handful of times. Antigen: not known. This sample stems from a study of T cell repertoires in cytomegalovirus infection. Study at large: Matching HLA type, along with CMV infection, was indicated by public TCR beta signatures.

TCRdb independently ran MiXCR on the reads; one entry per CDR3 protein. The sample shows under 90,000 distinct CDR3 sequences, 20% to 25% of them seen only once. Study-wide findings and caveats: Public TCR beta family frequency separated CMV-and-HLA carriers, including in an independent cohort. Within the response measured ex vivo, HLA-C-restricted CMV-specific TCR beta clonotypes were dominant.

Trimming shortened V by 4 bases and J by 8 bases, and 14 bases separated the two germline ends. The CDR3 totals 13 residues. Germline CDR1 is MDHEN and CDR2 is SYDVKM. The clonotype originates from a human donor in good health (CMV status not recorded). Some clones in this sample may be carry-over from other donors' samples. The chain carries TRBV28 and TRBJ1-2; TRBD1 is a possible D gene (5 bases). Input material: PBMCs, sequenced either directly or after in vitro stimulation (not recorded which). In nucleotides, the CDR3 is TGTGCCAGCAGTTCCCAAGGGGCACGGGGCTACACCTTC. It yields the protein CASSSQGARGYTF.